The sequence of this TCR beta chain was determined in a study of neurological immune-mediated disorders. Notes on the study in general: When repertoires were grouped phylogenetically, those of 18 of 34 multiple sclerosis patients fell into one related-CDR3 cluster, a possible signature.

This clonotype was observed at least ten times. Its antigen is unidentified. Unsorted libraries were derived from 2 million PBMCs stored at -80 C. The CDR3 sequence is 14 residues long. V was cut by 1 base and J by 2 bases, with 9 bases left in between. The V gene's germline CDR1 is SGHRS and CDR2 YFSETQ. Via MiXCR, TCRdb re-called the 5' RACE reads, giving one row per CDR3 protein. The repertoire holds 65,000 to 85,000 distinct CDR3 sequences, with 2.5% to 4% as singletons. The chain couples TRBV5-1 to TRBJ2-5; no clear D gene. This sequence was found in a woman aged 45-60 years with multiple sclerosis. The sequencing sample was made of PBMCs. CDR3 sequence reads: CASSLLTGQETQYF. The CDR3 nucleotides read TGCGCCAGCAGCTTGCTTACTGGTCAAGAGACCCAGTACTTC.